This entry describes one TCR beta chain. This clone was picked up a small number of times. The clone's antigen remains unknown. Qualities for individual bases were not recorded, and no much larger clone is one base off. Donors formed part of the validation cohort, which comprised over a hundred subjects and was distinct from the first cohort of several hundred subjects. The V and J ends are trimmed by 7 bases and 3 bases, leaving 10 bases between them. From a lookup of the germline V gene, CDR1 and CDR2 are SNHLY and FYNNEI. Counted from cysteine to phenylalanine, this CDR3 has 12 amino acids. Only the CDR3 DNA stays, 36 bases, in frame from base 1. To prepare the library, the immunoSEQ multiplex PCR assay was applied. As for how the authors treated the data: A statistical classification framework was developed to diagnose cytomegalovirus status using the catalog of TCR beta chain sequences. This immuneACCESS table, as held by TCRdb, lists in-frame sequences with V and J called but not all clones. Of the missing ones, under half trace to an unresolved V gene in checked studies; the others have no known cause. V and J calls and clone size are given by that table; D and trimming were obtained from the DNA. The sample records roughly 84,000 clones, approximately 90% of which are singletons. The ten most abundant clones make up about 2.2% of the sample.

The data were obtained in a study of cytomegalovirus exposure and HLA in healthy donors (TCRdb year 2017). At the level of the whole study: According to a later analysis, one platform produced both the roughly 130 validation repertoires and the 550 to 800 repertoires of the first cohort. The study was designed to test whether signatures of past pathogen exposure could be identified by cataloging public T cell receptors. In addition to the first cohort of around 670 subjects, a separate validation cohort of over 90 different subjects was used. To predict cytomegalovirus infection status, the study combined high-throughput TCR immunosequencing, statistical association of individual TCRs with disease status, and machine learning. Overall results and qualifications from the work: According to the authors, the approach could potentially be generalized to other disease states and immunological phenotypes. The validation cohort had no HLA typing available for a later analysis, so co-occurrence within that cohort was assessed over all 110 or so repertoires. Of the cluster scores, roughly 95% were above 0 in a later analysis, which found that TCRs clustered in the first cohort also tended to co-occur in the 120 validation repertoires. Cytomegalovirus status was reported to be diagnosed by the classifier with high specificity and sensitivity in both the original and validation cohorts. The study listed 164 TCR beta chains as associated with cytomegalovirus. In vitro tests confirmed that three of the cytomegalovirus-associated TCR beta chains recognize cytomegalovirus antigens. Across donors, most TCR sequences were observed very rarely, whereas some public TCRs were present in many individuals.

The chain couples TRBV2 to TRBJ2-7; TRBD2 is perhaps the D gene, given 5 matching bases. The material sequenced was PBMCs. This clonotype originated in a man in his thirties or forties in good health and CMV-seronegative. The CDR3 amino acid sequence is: CASMPGYYEQYF. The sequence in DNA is TGTGCCAGCATGCCGGGATACTACGAGCAGTACTTC.